The 15 T cell receptor beta chains listed next were all sequenced from one sample in a study of persistence of HIV-infected CD4 T cells. Sequencing used immunoSEQ version 4 in survey mode. The assay was immunoSEQ multiplex PCR, and TCRdb's table has in-frame clones only and misses some. Here the sample spans about 60,000 clones, 70% to 75% being singletons. These receptors lack a known antigen. An overlapping HIV-1 Gag peptide pool stimulated these cells at approximately 1 ug/peptide/mL. Memory cells lacking CD40L and CD69 with high CD45RO were sorted. The material was CD4+ T cells sorted from PBMCs after roughly 17-hour stimulation, obtained from a patient who received antiretroviral therapy. These receptors were obtained from an adult man with HIV who was CMV-seropositive.

This clone was seen more than once but under ten times. The rearrangement joins TRBV9 to TRBJ1-3, with 8 bases matching TRBD1. Germline V gene sequence: CDR1 SGDLS, CDR2 YYNGEE. Trimming at V came to 2 bases and at J to 2 bases, leaving 6 bases not matched to a gene. The CDR3 is 16 amino acids. As DNA, the CDR3 is TGTGCCAGCAGCGTTGGACAGGGAAGAGCTGGAAACACCATATATTTT. This encodes CASSVGQGRAGNTIYF.

The chain employs TRBV7-2 and TRBJ2-1; no definite D call. The ends were cut back, 2 bases at V and 0 bases at J, with 5 bases in the middle. The CDR3 totals 14 residues. Germline loops: CDR1 SGHTA, CDR2 FQGNSA. CDR3 sequence: CASSLPPSYNEQFF. CDR3 in DNA: TGTGCCAGCAGCTTACCCCCCTCCTACAATGAGCAGTTCTTC. Drawing the rest from reference TRBV7-2 and TRBJ2-1, the complete variable domain is GAGVSQSPSNKVTEKGKDVELRCDPISGHTALYWYRQSLGQGLEFLIYFQGNSAPDKSGLPSDRFSAERTGGSVSTLTIQRTQQEDSAVYLCASSLPPSYNEQFFGPGTRLTVL.

CDR3 in amino acids: CASSLPGRYNEKLFF. The CDR3 nucleotides are TGTGCCAGCAGCCTACCGGGACGGTATAACGAAAAACTGTTTTTT. The gene calls are TRBV11-2 and TRBJ1-4; the D gene is possibly TRBD1 (5 bases). The CDR3 extends over 15 amino acids. The germline V gene has CDR1 SGHAT and CDR2 FQNNGV. With 5 bases removed from V and 8 bases from J, the gap between germline ends came to 18 bases.

The chain has TRBV5-8 and TRBJ1-5; perhaps TRBD1 as D (5 bases). Germline CDR1 SGHTS, CDR2 YDEGEE. With 5 bases removed from V and 5 bases from J, the gap between germline ends came to 29 bases. CDR3 length: 19 amino acids. CDR3 bases: TGTGCCAGCAGTCTGGCGCGGGGGTTTGGGTCCTTATACGATCAGCCCCAGCATTTT. Amino acid sequence: CASSLARGFGSLYDQPQHF.

The chain has TRBV10-3 and TRBJ1-1; 9 bases agree with TRBD1. The CDR3 has 17 residues. From germline, CDR1 is ENHRY and CDR2 SYGVKD. V was pared by 3 bases and J by 1 base, with 9 bases of the junction left unmatched. CDR3 residues: CAISERQGVVSNTEAFF. The CDR3 DNA reads as TGTGCCATCAGTGAACGACAGGGGGTTGTTTCGAACACTGAAGCTTTCTTT.

The chain has TRBV4-1 and TRBJ1-4, with a weak D call TRBD1 (6 bases). The CDR3 has 17 amino acids. Germline CDR1 MGHRA, CDR2 YSYEKL. V was clipped by 1 base and J by 6 bases, with 18 bases between them. The CDR3 DNA sequence: TGCGCCAGCAGCCAAGGGGAACAGGGTTCATGGTATGAAAAACTGTTTTTT. It yields the protein CASSQGEQGSWYEKLFF.

This sequence joins TRBV4-2 and TRBJ1-5, with 8 bases identical to TRBD1. Losses at the gene ends were 2 bases for V and 5 bases for J; bases not matched to a gene: 11. Per the germline V gene, CDR1 is LGHNA and CDR2 is YNFKEQ. The CDR3 extends over 17 amino acids. CDR3 nucleotide sequence: TGTGCCAGCAGCCAAACCTTCTTGGACAGGGTGTATCAGCCCCAGCATTTT. Translating gives CASSQTFLDRVYQPQHF.

The chain uses TRBV19 and TRBJ1-5, with TRBD1 matching over 8 bases. The V gene end was trimmed by 5 bases and the J gene end by 7 bases; junction bases not matched to a gene: 10. This CDR3 is built from 15 residues. In germline, CDR1 is LNHDA, CDR2 SQIVND (reference sequence). As DNA, the CDR3 is TGTGCCAGTAGTGGGGGGACAGGTCAAAGCCAGCCCCAGCATTTT. Translated: CASSGGTGQSQPQHF.

V usage is TRBV4-2 and J usage is TRBJ1-1; D gene ambiguous. Trimming took 1 base from V and 5 from J, leaving 11 bases between them. The CDR3 consists of 14 residues. Per germline, CDR1 LGHNA and CDR2 YNFKEQ. The CDR3 DNA reads TGTGCCAGCAGCCAAGCCGGGCAGCTGACTGAAGCTTTCTTT. It yields the protein CASSQAGQLTEAFF.

This clone was observed a handful of times. The chain uses TRBV6-5 and TRBJ2-7; D is perhaps TRBD1 (6 bases). The CDR3 contains 15 residues. Germline CDR1 is MNHEY and CDR2 is SVGAGI. The V and J ends lost 0 bases and 7 bases respectively, with 16 bases between them. The CDR3 DNA sequence: TGTGCCAGCAGTTACTCAATCAGGGGTAATGGGGAGCAGTACTTC. It encodes CASSYSIRGNGEQYF.

This chain uses TRBV7-9 with TRBJ1-2; weak D call: TRBD1 (5 bases). V lost 0 bases, J lost 6 bases, and 14 bases lay in between. The CDR3 is made up of 15 amino acids. Germline values: CDR1 SEHNR, CDR2 FQNEAQ (reference sequence). The CDR3, as DNA: TGTGCCAGCAGCTTAGCCCTTAGTGGGGGAGATGGCTACACCTTC. It codes for CASSLALSGGDGYTF. The complete variable domain, with remaining parts taken from reference TRBV7-9 and TRBJ1-2, reads DTGVSQNPRHKITKRGQNVTFRCDPISEHNRLYWYRQTLGQGPEFLTYFQNEAQLEKSRLLSDRFSAERPKGSFSTLEIQRTEQGDSAMYLCASSLALSGGDGYTFGSGTRLTVV.

This clone was recorded once. J is TRBJ2-7 and V is TRBV19, with unresolved D. V was trimmed by 5 bases and J by 0 bases, leaving 14 bases between them. Germline-derived CDR1 and CDR2 are LNHDA and SQIVND (reference sequence). The CDR3 sequence is 15 residues long. The CDR3 DNA is TGTGCCAGTAGTCCCAGAGCAGGAACCTCCTACGAGCAGTACTTC. Amino acids: CASSPRAGTSYEQYF.

A remark on this clone: Other DNA sequences within the sample encode an identical CDR3. V is TRBV19 and J is TRBJ2-3, with D tentatively TRBD2 (7 bases). This CDR3 contains 15 residues. CDR1 LNHDA and CDR2 SQIVND come from the germline V gene (reference sequence). Trimming took off 3 bases at V and 0 bases at J, with 10 bases between the two ends. The CDR3 sequence: CASSMGGASTDTQYF. CDR3 sequence (DNA): TGTGCCAGTAGTATGGGGGGGGCTAGCACAGATACGCAGTATTTT.

The J gene is TRBJ1-1, the V gene TRBV7-9; 8 bases map to TRBD1. Germline loops: CDR1 SEHNR, CDR2 FQNEAQ (reference sequence). With 6 bases clipped from V and 3 bases from J, the junction kept 6 bases outside the gene matches. The CDR3 consists of 14 residues. CDR3 coding DNA: TGTGCCAGCAGACGACAGGGGACCTACACTGAAGCTTTCTTT. Amino acid sequence: CASRRQGTYTEAFF.

This chain links TRBV14 with TRBJ1-1; tentatively, D is TRBD1 (5 bases). CDR1 is SGHDN, CDR2 FVKESK, per germline. This CDR3 region has 18 residues. V was clipped by 0 bases and J by 9 bases, with 26 bases between them. CDR3: CASSQELVLGDSRRKAFF. Here the CDR3 DNA reads TGTGCCAGCAGCCAAGAGTTAGTCCTTGGAGACAGCCGAAGGAAAGCTTTCTTT. Drawing the rest from reference TRBV14 and TRBJ1-1, the complete variable domain is EAGVTQFPSHSVIEKGQTVTLRCDPISGHDNLYWYRRVMGKEIKFLLHFVKESKQDESGMPNNRFLAERTGGTYSTLKVQPAELEDSGVYFCASSQELVLGDSRRKAFFGQGTRLTVV.